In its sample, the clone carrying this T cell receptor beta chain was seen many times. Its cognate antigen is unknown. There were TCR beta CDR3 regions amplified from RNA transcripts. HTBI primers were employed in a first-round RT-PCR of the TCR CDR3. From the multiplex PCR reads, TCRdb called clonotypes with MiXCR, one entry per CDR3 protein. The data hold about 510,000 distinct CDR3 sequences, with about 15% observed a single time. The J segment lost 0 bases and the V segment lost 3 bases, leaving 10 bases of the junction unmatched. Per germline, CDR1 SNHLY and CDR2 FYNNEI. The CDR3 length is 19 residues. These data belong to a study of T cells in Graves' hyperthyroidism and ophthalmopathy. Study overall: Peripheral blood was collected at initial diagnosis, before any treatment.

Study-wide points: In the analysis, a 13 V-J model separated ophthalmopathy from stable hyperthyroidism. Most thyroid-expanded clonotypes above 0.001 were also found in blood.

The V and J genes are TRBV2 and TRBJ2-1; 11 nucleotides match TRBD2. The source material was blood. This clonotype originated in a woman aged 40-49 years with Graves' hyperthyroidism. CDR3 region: CASSEVGSGRAGSYNEQFF. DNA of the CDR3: TGTGCCAGCAGTGAGGTGGGTAGCGGGAGGGCCGGCTCCTACAATGAGCAGTTCTTC.